This TCR beta chain originates from a study of shared clonotypes between healthy human individuals. Overall study findings and caveats: There were few donors, and this limited the genetic and exposure-history diversity represented. Specimens sampled were limited to blood, with tissue repertoires likely differing.

Profiled with immunoSEQ multiplex PCR; TCRdb holds only in-frame clones, not every one. The table has about 2 million clones, around 95% seen once. This CDR3 is built from 13 residues. Germline-derived CDR1 and CDR2 are MGHDK and SYGVNS. V dropped 6 bases and J dropped 0 bases, with 9 bases sitting between them. Concerning this clone: The antigen remains undetermined.

The receptor was isolated from a man in his late teens or twenties in good health. This chain connects TRBV25-1 to TRBJ2-7; tentative D call: TRBD1 (6 bases). Material for sequencing was naive CD4+ T cells sorted from blood. Subset given: CD45RA+ positively selected. CDR3 DNA sequence: TGTGCCAGCAGGTCGGACAGCTCCTACGAGCAGTACTTC. Encoded protein: CASRSDSSYEQYF.